This T cell receptor (beta chain) was captured in a study of blood T cell repertoires in COVID-19. Whole-study context: Collection of acute and convalescent COVID-19 samples took place in the United States, Italy and Spain.

CDR1 and CDR2 from the germline V gene are MGHRA and YSYEKL. This CDR3 has 14 residues. The ends lost 4 bases at V and 4 bases at J; junction bases unmatched: 3. In the authors' methods: Scientists estimated how many nucleated cells there were by amplifying reference gene primers. The protocol was immunoSEQ multiplex PCR, while the TCRdb copy is restricted to in-frame clones and leaves out a portion. Clone size and the V and J calls come from that table; the DNA yielded D and trimming. The sample lists tens of thousands of clones, about 74% occurring once. The chain has TRBV4-1 and TRBJ2-5, with TRBD2 matching 10 bases. The sequencing input was peripheral blood. This sequence was found in a human donor with acute or convalescent COVID-19. The donor label of this sample is uncertain. In nucleotides, the CDR3 is TGCGCCAGCAGCCTCCGACTAGCGGGAGAGACCCAGTACTTC. Protein: CASSLRLAGETQYF.